The 27 T cell receptor beta chains listed next were all sequenced from one sample in a study of blood T cell repertoires in COVID-19. The data were produced by immunoSEQ multiplex PCR, yet TCRdb's version contains in-frame clones alone and is incomplete. The repertoire holds 85,000 to 100,000 clones, 90% seen once, with approximately 1.5% in the top ten. The sequencing sample was made of peripheral blood. These receptors were collected from a man aged 60 to 75 with acute or convalescent COVID-19.

The chain combines TRBV2 with TRBJ1-6; D unclear. This CDR3 has 16 residues. Deletions cut 4 bases from V and 7 bases from J, with 17 bases between. Germline V gives CDR1 SNHLY, CDR2 FYNNEI. For the CDR3, the DNA is TGTGCCAGCAGTGGACTAGTTGGACGGAAAAATTCACCCCTCCACTTT. This codes for CASSGLVGRKNSPLHF. The whole variable domain, remainder taken from reference TRBV2 and TRBJ1-6, is EPEVTQTPSHQVTQMGQEVILRCVPISNHLYFYWYRQILGQKVEFLVSFYNNEISEKSEIFDDQFSVERPDGSNFTLKIRSTKLEDSAMYFCASSGLVGRKNSPLHFGNGTRLTVT.

The gene calls are TRBV19 and TRBJ1-1; D not certain. The CDR3 contains 15 residues. Between the trimmed V and J ends, which lost 0 bases and 0 bases, there was a span of 8 bases. Germline CDR1 reads LNHDA; CDR2 reads SQIVND (reference sequence). CDR3 sequence reads: CASSIEQSMNTEAFF. The CDR3 region has the DNA TGTGCCAGTAGTATAGAACAGTCCATGAACACTGAAGCTTTCTTT.

The chain has TRBV6-5 and TRBJ1-2, with 8 bases identical to TRBD1. The germline V gene encodes CDR1 MNHEY and CDR2 SVGAGI. Trimming at V came to 2 bases and at J to 3 bases, leaving 8 bases not matched to a gene. The CDR3 totals 16 residues. DNA for the CDR3: TGTGCCAGCAGTTACCTCGCCACGGACAGGGACTATGGCTACACCTTC. Translating gives CASSYLATDRDYGYTF.

In the case of this clone: Other DNA sequences in the same sample also yield this CDR3. The chain is built from TRBV6-5 and TRBJ1-2; TRBD1 matches at 7 bases. The junction had 2 bases not matched to a gene; V was cut back by 5 bases and J by 2 bases. Germline lookup yields CDR1 MNHEY and CDR2 SVGAGI. This CDR3 region has 13 residues. The CDR3 nucleotides are TGTGCCAGCAGTCCGACAGGGAACTATGGCTACACCTTC. This encodes CASSPTGNYGYTF.

This clone was seen a handful of times. The chain recombines TRBV7-2 with TRBJ1-4; D possibly corresponds to TRBD1 (5 bases). The CDR3 contains 17 residues. Germline assignment: CDR1 SGHTA and CDR2 FQGNSA. The germline V and J ends were trimmed by 5 bases and 0 bases, with 16 bases remaining between them. The CDR3 DNA reads TGTGCCAGCAGCCCACCGGGGGGGGACCCAACTAATGAAAAACTGTTTTTT. Its translation: CASSPPGGDPTNEKLFF.

The genes are TRBV2 and TRBJ2-1, with 9 bases fitting TRBD2. CDR1 is SNHLY, CDR2 FYNNEI, per germline. This CDR3 spans 13 amino acids. The V segment lost 6 bases and the J segment 7 bases; nucleotides outside the gene matches: 4. The CDR3 protein is CASRTSGGNEQFF. Written as DNA, the CDR3 is TGTGCCAGCAGAACCAGCGGGGGGAATGAGCAGTTCTTC. The full variable domain, in which reference TRBV2 and TRBJ2-1 provide the parts outside the CDR3, is EPEVTQTPSHQVTQMGQEVILRCVPISNHLYFYWYRQILGQKVEFLVSFYNNEISEKSEIFDDQFSVERPDGSNFTLKIRSTKLEDSAMYFCASRTSGGNEQFFGPGTRLTVL.

CDR3 bases: TGCGCCAGCAGCTCGATGGGTCAGGGCACTGAAGCTTTCTTT. It codes for CASSSMGQGTEAFF. The chain employs TRBV5-1 and TRBJ1-1; D may be TRBD1 (5 bases). Trimming took off 3 bases at V and 4 bases at J, with 13 bases between the two ends. Looked up from germline, CDR1 is SGHRS and CDR2 is YFSETQ. The CDR3 has 14 residues.

This clone showed up just once. The chain joins TRBV19 to TRBJ2-5, with D uncertain. The CDR3 runs to 13 residues. Germline CDR1 and CDR2: LNHDA and SQIVND (reference sequence). V shed 2 bases and J shed 5 bases, with 9 bases lying between them. This chain's CDR3 is CASSISGRETQYF. The CDR3, as DNA: TGTGCCAGTAGTATATCAGGAAGGGAGACCCAGTACTTC.

This chain links TRBV19 with TRBJ1-5; maybe TRBD1 (5 bases). V lost 3 bases and J 4 bases, leaving 7 bases between the germline ends. From germline, CDR1 is LNHDA and CDR2 SQIVND (reference sequence). The CDR3 has 13 amino acids. CDR3 coding DNA: TGTGCCAGTAGTATTCCAGGGAATCAGCCCCAGCATTTT. Translation gives CASSIPGNQPQHF.

The chain employs TRBV12-3 or TRBV12-4 and TRBJ1-1; D perhaps matches TRBD1 (5 bases). This CDR3 comprises 13 residues. Between the trimmed V and J ends, which lost 6 bases and 8 bases, there was a span of 16 bases. CDR3 nucleotide sequence: TGTGCCAGCAGGGCCCAGGGAATTTCGGAAGCTTTCTTT. Its translation: CASRAQGISEAFF.

The chain has TRBV6-6 and TRBJ2-1; D gene unclear. Deletions cut 10 bases from V and 0 bases from J, with 13 bases between. The CDR3 has 14 amino acids. Per the germline V gene, CDR1 is MNHNY and CDR2 is SVGAGI (reference sequence). CDR3 sequence: CATLYPSSYNEQFF. Written as DNA, the CDR3 is TGTGCCACCTTGTATCCCAGCTCCTACAATGAGCAGTTCTTC.

This clone has a handful of counts. This sequence joins TRBV10-2 and TRBJ1-5; D is perhaps TRBD1 (5 bases). The CDR3 totals 13 residues. The germline V gene encodes CDR1 WSHSY and CDR2 SAAADI. The V gene lost 3 bases and the J gene lost 4 bases, with 7 bases spanning the gap. CDR3 loop: CASSDRVNQPQHF. The DNA for the CDR3 is TGCGCCAGCAGTGACAGGGTAAATCAGCCCCAGCATTTT.

The V and J genes are TRBV6-2 or TRBV6-3 and TRBJ1-1; 7 positions agree with TRBD1. Germline CDR1 and CDR2: MNHEY and SVGEGT. The V and J ends lost 5 bases and 6 bases, in that order; junction bases with no gene match: 9. The length of the CDR3 is 14 residues. The CDR3 sequence: CASSRTGPRAEAFF. DNA of the CDR3: TGTGCCAGCAGTAGGACAGGTCCCCGAGCTGAAGCTTTCTTT.

The CDR3 region has the DNA TGTGCCAGCTCACCAGTCCTAGCGGGAGCTGCGGGAGATACGCAGTATTTT. It translates to CASSPVLAGAAGDTQYF. The genes are TRBV18 and TRBJ2-3; 10 bases fit TRBD2. V lost 2 bases, J lost 5 bases, and 10 bases stayed unmatched. Germline lookup yields CDR1 KGHSH and CDR2 LQKENI. The CDR3 spans 17 residues.

The V call is TRBV3-1 (or the pseudogene TRBV3-2), the J call TRBJ1-4, with TRBD1 identical over 7 bases. The CDR3 runs to 14 residues. The V segment lost 6 bases and the J segment 4 bases; nucleotides outside the gene matches: 5. Germline-derived CDR1 and CDR2 are LGHDT and YNNKEL (reference sequence). CDR3 in DNA: TGTGCCAGCAGTCCCGGGACAGTTAATGAAAAACTGTTTTTT. Translating it yields CASSPGTVNEKLFF.

The V gene is TRBV5-1, the J gene TRBJ2-7; 12 bases line up with TRBD2. V gave up 1 base and J gave up 2 bases; unmatched junction bases: 1. This CDR3 has 15 residues. Germline CDR1 is SGHRS and CDR2 is YFSETQ. This CDR3 is CASSLSSGGAYEQYF. The CDR3 DNA reads TGCGCCAGCAGCTTGTCTAGCGGGGGGGCCTACGAGCAGTACTTC. Looking up the rest from reference TRBV5-1 and TRBJ2-7 gives the full variable domain: KAGVTQTPRYLIKTRGQQVTLSCSPISGHRSVSWYQQTPGQGLQFLFEYFSETQRNKGNFPGRFSGRQFSNSRSEMNVSTLELGDSALYLCASSLSSGGAYEQYFGPGTRLTVT.

J is TRBJ2-5 and V is TRBV19; 10 nucleotides match TRBD2. The CDR3 consists of 17 residues. Germline loops: CDR1 LNHDA, CDR2 SQIVND (reference sequence). V was pared by 5 bases and J by 2 bases, with 11 bases of the junction left unmatched. Here the CDR3 DNA reads TGTGCCAGTAGTCCCCGGACTAGCGGCTCGAGACAAGAGACCCAGTACTTC. This codes for CASSPRTSGSRQETQYF.

This clone was detected a few times. This chain connects TRBV5-5 to TRBJ1-1; TRBD1 matches at 7 bases. The germline CDR1 and CDR2 sequences are SGHKS and YYEKEE (reference sequence). CDR3 length equals 15 residues. Trimming cost V 3 bases and J 1 base; bases outside gene matches: 6. The CDR3 DNA is TGTGCCAGCAGCTCGACAGGGATGGGGAACACTGAAGCTTTCTTT. Its translation: CASSSTGMGNTEAFF.

As regards this clone: The sample contains more than one DNA sequence encoding this CDR3. CDR3 DNA sequence: TGTGCCAGCAGCCAAGCGGGCACTGAAGCTTTCTTT. Translating gives CASSQAGTEAFF. This chain connects TRBV3-1 (or the pseudogene TRBV3-2) to TRBJ1-1; D remains unclear. CDR1 LGHDT and CDR2 YNNKEL come from the germline V gene (reference sequence). This CDR3 is 12 amino acids long. The V gene lost 1 base and the J gene lost 4 bases, with 4 bases spanning the gap.

The chain employs TRBV30 and TRBJ1-6; no definite D call. The CDR3 is 11 residues long. Germline assignment: CDR1 GTSNPN and CDR2 SVGIG (reference sequence). V gave up 5 bases and J gave up 17 bases, with 16 bases separating them. DNA for the CDR3: TGTGCCTGGGGCGGAGGAGGAAGGATCCACTTT. It translates to CAWGGGGRIHF.

The rearrangement links TRBV5-1 to TRBJ2-1, with 7 bases aligning to TRBD2. Germline values: CDR1 SGHRS, CDR2 YFSETQ. Germline trimming cut 4 bases from V and 1 base from J; bases unmatched to any gene: 5. The CDR3 has 15 residues. CDR3 DNA sequence: TGCGCCAGCAGCAGGGAGGGAGGGTCCTACAATGAGCAGTTCTTC. It yields the protein CASSREGGSYNEQFF.

Points on this clone: This CDR3 is also generated by other DNA sequences in the sample. The chain combines TRBV7-2 with TRBJ1-5; 7 bases map to TRBD1. Germline CDR1 reads SGHTA; CDR2 reads FQGNSA. The CDR3 totals 13 residues. J was trimmed by 7 bases and V by 1 base; bases with no gene match: 1. CDR3 residues: CASSLEGGQPQHF. The CDR3 DNA is TGTGCCAGCAGCTTAGAAGGGGGCCAGCCCCAGCATTTT.

For the CDR3, the DNA is TGCGCCAGCAGCTCTCGGGACAGCTACGAGCAGTACTTC. Protein: CASSSRDSYEQYF. The chain is built from TRBV4-1 and TRBJ2-7; TRBD1 aligns across 7 bases. The germline V gene encodes CDR1 MGHRA and CDR2 YSYEKL. V shed 5 bases and J 3 bases; nucleotides not matched to a gene: 4. CDR3 length equals 13 residues.

The gene calls are TRBV7-8 and TRBJ2-5; 8 bases are shared with TRBD1. CDR1 and CDR2 from the germline V gene are SGHVS and FQNEAQ. V lost 5 bases, J lost 5 bases, and 7 bases stayed unmatched. CDR3 size: 14 residues. CDR3 sequence reads: CASSPWTGTETQYF. The DNA of the CDR3 is TGTGCCAGCAGCCCCTGGACAGGGACGGAGACCCAGTACTTC.

The chain is built from TRBV5-8 and TRBJ1-6, with D possibly matching TRBD1 (6 bases). The CDR3 loop spans 15 amino acids. CDR1 is SGHTS and CDR2 is YDEGEE in the germline V gene. The ends were cut back, 1 base at V and 9 bases at J, with 14 bases in the middle. CDR3 coding DNA: TGTGCCAGCAGCTTGAGTACAGGGTACGGTTCACCCCTCCACTTT. It is translated as CASSLSTGYGSPLHF.

The gene calls are TRBV5-1 and TRBJ1-2; 7 bases match TRBD1. Germline CDR1 is SGHRS and CDR2 is YFSETQ. Trimming at V came to 4 bases and at J to 7 bases, leaving 10 bases not matched to a gene. This CDR3 is built from 14 residues. CDR3 DNA sequence: TGCGCCAGCAGCCCCGACAGGGCCCTATCTGGCTACACCTTC. It yields the protein CASSPDRALSGYTF.

V is TRBV30 and J is TRBJ1-3, with D perhaps TRBD1 (6 bases). The CDR3 length is 18 residues. CDR1 is GTSNPN, CDR2 SVGIG, per germline (reference sequence). V lost 3 bases to trimming and J lost 4 bases, with 25 bases between them. The CDR3 protein is CAWSWGGSSGSAGNTIYF. CDR3 coding DNA: TGTGCCTGGAGCTGGGGGGGCTCAAGCGGTTCGGCCGGAAACACCATATATTTT.